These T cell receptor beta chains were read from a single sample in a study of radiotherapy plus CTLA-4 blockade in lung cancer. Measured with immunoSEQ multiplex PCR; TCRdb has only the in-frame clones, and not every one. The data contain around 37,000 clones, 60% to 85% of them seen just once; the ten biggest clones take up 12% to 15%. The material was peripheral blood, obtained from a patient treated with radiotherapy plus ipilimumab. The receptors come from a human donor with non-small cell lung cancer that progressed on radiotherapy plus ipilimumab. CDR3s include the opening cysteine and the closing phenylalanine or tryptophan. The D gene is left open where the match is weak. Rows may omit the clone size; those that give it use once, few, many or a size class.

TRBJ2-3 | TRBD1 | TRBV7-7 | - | CASSPTGGSDTQYF | TGTGCTAGCAGCCCGACAGGGGGGTCAGATACGCAGTATTTT
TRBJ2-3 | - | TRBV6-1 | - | CASSPVGATDTQYF | TGTGCCAGCAGTCCGGTGGGCGCCACAGATACGCAGTATTTT
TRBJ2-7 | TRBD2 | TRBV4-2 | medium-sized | CASSQDRAGGLEEQYF | TGTGCCAGCAGCCAAGATCGAGCGGGGGGGCTGGAAGAGCAGTACTTC
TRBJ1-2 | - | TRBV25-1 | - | CASSGQGYGYTF | TGTGCCAGCAGTGGGCAGGGCTATGGCTACACCTTC
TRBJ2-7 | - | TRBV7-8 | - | CASSLASGTYEQYF | TGTGCCAGCAGCTTAGCTAGCGGAACCTACGAGCAGTACTTC
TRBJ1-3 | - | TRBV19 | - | CASSPGSAGNTIYF | TGTGCCAGTAGCCCAGGGAGCGCTGGAAACACCATATATTTT
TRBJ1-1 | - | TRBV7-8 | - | CASSLYMPRNTEAFF | TGTGCCAGCAGCTTATATATGCCCCGAAACACTGAAGCTTTCTTT
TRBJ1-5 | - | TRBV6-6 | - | CASSPGRYSNQPQHF | TGTGCCAGCAGCCCCGGGAGGTATAGCAATCAGCCCCAGCATTTT
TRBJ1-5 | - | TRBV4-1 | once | CASSQAFGALQPQHF | TGCGCCAGCAGCCAAGCTTTTGGCGCCCTTCAGCCCCAGCATTTT
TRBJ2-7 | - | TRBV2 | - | CASSESVDFPLDEQYF | TGTGCCAGCAGTGAAAGCGTAGACTTTCCGTTGGACGAGCAGTACTTC
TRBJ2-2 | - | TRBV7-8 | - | CASSFRARGFSPGELFF | TGTGCCAGCAGCTTTCGCGCGCGGGGATTTAGTCCCGGGGAGCTGTTTTTT
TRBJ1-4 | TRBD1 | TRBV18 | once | CASSPDKGAEEKLFF | TGTGCCAGCTCGCCCGATAAGGGGGCAGAAGAAAAACTGTTTTTT
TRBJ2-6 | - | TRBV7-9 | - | CASSAMGFGANVLTF | TGTGCCAGCAGCGCTATGGGGTTTGGGGCCAACGTCCTGACTTTC
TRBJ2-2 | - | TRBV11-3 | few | CASSVGWGPGELFF | TGTGCCAGCAGCGTCGGGTGGGGGCCCGGGGAGCTGTTTTTT
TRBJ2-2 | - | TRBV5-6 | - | CASSLLWGEGGELFF | TGTGCCAGCAGCCTCCTCTGGGGAGAAGGCGGGGAGCTGTTTTTT
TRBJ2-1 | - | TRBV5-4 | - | CASSFTNEQFF | TGTGCCAGCAGCTTTACCAATGAGCAGTTCTTC
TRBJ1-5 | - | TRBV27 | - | CASSPRQASNQPQHF | TGTGCCAGCAGTCCCCGACAGGCTAGCAATCAGCCCCAGCATTTT
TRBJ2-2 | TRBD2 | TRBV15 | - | CATSRASGGVQSVPGELFF | TGTGCCACCAGCAGAGCTAGCGGGGGGGTCCAGTCTGTCCCCGGGGAGCTGTTTTTT
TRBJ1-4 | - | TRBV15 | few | CATSKPRDEKLFF | TGTGCCACCAGCAAGCCCCGTGATGAAAAACTGTTTTTT
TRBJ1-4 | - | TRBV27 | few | CASSLAATNEKLFF | TGTGCCAGCAGTTTGGCAGCTACTAATGAAAAACTGTTTTTT
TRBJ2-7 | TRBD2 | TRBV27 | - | CASSSWTSGTYEQYF | TGTGCCAGCAGTTCTTGGACTAGCGGCACCTACGAGCAGTACTTC
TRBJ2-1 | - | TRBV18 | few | CASSRNMEDEQFF | TGTGCCAGCTCACGTAATATGGAGGATGAGCAGTTCTTC
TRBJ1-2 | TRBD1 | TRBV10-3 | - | CAISRGGADYGYTF | TGTGCCATCAGCCGAGGGGGCGCGGACTATGGCTACACCTTC
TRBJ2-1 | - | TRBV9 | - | CASSFVSSYNEQFF | TGTGCCAGCAGCTTTGTAAGCTCCTACAATGAGCAGTTCTTC
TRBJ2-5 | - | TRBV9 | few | CASSSGETQYF | TGTGCCAGCTCGAGCGGGGAGACCCAGTACTTC
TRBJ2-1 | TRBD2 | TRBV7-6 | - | CASSPPGSGKANEQFF | TGTGCCAGCAGCCCGCCGGGTAGCGGGAAGGCGAATGAGCAGTTCTTC
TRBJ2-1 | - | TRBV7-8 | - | CASSLGTATYNEQFF | TGTGCCAGCAGCTTAGGGACGGCCACCTACAATGAGCAGTTCTTC